Each of the 12 T cell receptor beta chains below was sequenced from the same sample in a study of blood T cell repertoires in COVID-19. TCRdb keeps only in-frame clones here, not all; method: immunoSEQ multiplex PCR. The sample has about 190,000 clones; more than 60% are singletons. Sequenced: peripheral blood. The receptors come from a man between 50 and 59 years old who had recovered from COVID-19.

The rearrangement uses TRBV4-3 and TRBJ2-7; D remains unclear. The germline CDR1 and CDR2 sequences are LGHNA and YSLEER. The CDR3 length is 12 residues. Trimming took off 4 bases at V and 0 bases at J, with 4 bases between the two ends. DNA for the CDR3: TGCGCCAGCAGCCTGAGCTCCTACGAGCAGTACTTC. Protein sequence: CASSLSSYEQYF.

A single count supports this clone. This chain joins TRBV27 and TRBJ1-1; D unresolved. Germline V gene sequence: CDR1 MNHEY, CDR2 SMNVEV (reference sequence). The CDR3 spans 14 residues. V was pared by 3 bases and J by 4 bases, with 12 bases between. The CDR3 nucleotides read TGTGCCAGCAGTTTGGCGGCTTTCAGCACTGAAGCTTTCTTT. Translation: CASSLAAFSTEAFF.

V usage is TRBV4-1 and J usage is TRBJ1-2; TRBD1 matches at 9 bases. V lost 5 bases, J lost 7 bases, and 11 bases stayed unmatched. The CDR3 spans 15 residues. Per germline, CDR1 MGHRA and CDR2 YSYEKL. CDR3 amino acids: CASSSFRDREVGYTF. Here the CDR3 DNA reads TGCGCCAGCAGCTCCTTCCGGGACAGGGAGGTTGGCTACACCTTC.

The chain couples TRBV12-3 or TRBV12-4 to TRBJ2-1, with D tentatively TRBD2 (6 bases). Trimming pared 6 bases from V and 5 bases from J, leaving 11 bases between. This CDR3 region has 13 residues. In DNA form, the CDR3 reads TGTGCCAGCAGCCTGACTAGGGACAATGAGCAGTTCTTC. Protein product: CASSLTRDNEQFF.

This clone was recorded a few times. J is TRBJ1-4 and V is TRBV30; D may be TRBD1 (6 bases). Trimming took 5 bases from V and 10 from J, leaving 14 bases between them. Per germline, CDR1 GTSNPN and CDR2 SVGIG (reference sequence). The length of the CDR3 is 12 residues. CDR3 sequence (DNA): TGTGCCTGGGAGAACAGGGTAGGAAAACTGTTTTTT. Its translation: CAWENRVGKLFF.

With respect to this clone: This sample also contains other DNA sequences that code for the same CDR3. The V gene is TRBV7-9, the J gene TRBJ2-3; D not certain. This CDR3 has 14 amino acids. CDR1 is SEHNR and CDR2 is FQNEAQ in the germline V gene (reference sequence). V was clipped by 2 bases and J by 0 bases, with 6 bases between them. CDR3 sequence (DNA): TGTGCCAGCAGCTTACTAGACAGCACAGATACGCAGTATTTT. Amino acid sequence: CASSLLDSTDTQYF.

This clone was picked up one time. The chain has TRBV5-4 and TRBJ2-1; tentative D call: TRBD2 (5 bases). The V gene lost 0 bases and the J gene lost 0 bases, with 10 bases spanning the gap. Looked up from germline, CDR1 is SGHNT and CDR2 is YYREEE (reference sequence). This CDR3 spans 16 amino acids. CDR3 nucleotides: TGTGCCAGCAGCTTGGCCGCACGGGGCTCCTACAATGAGCAGTTCTTC. Translated, it gives CASSLAARGSYNEQFF.

The chain joins TRBV7-2 to TRBJ1-2; tentatively, D is TRBD1 (6 bases). Germline V CDR1 and CDR2: SGHTA, FQGNSA. The V end was cut by 8 bases, the J end by 2 bases, with 18 bases between. The CDR3 has 15 residues. The CDR3 spells CASLPDRSVNYGYTF. The DNA for the CDR3 is TGTGCCAGCCTCCCCGACAGGTCCGTGAACTATGGCTACACCTTC.

The chain employs TRBV12-5 and TRBJ1-4, with unresolved D. The length of the CDR3 is 15 residues. V lost 1 base to trimming and J lost 6 bases, with 12 bases between them. Germline CDR1 reads LGHNT; CDR2 reads FRNRAP. CDR3: CASGLDSGSHEKLFF. CDR3 sequence (DNA): TGTGCTAGTGGTTTGGACTCCGGGTCCCATGAAAAACTGTTTTTT.

This chain uses TRBV5-1 with TRBJ2-1; 9 nucleotides align to TRBD2. The CDR3 contains 16 residues. J lost 0 bases, V lost 3 bases, and 4 bases had no gene match. Per the germline V gene, CDR1 is SGHRS and CDR2 is YFSETQ. The CDR3: CASSYSSGSSYNEQFF. The DNA of the CDR3 is TGCGCCAGCAGCTACAGTAGCGGGAGCTCCTACAATGAGCAGTTCTTC.

The V call is TRBV19, the J call TRBJ1-3; possible D gene TRBD1, 5 bases. The CDR3 runs 15 residues. V lost 6 bases to trimming and J lost 8 bases, with 20 bases between them. Germline values: CDR1 LNHDA, CDR2 SQIVND (reference sequence). The CDR3 sequence is CASSGRDSLRDTIYF. The DNA for the CDR3 is TGTGCCAGTAGCGGGCGGGACTCCTTACGGGACACCATATATTTT.

This chain links TRBV24-1 with TRBJ2-2; the match to TRBD2 covers 7 bases. The junction had 5 bases not matched to a gene; V was cut back by 0 bases and J by 5 bases. Looked up from germline, CDR1 is KGHDR and CDR2 is SFDVKD. The CDR3 extends over 16 amino acids. Here the CDR3 reads CATSDLPGEGTGELFF. The CDR3 DNA reads TGTGCCACCAGTGATTTGCCCGGGGAGGGGACCGGGGAGCTGTTTTTT.